The rows below give T cell receptor beta chains drawn from one sample of a study of CD8+CD57+ T cells in acquired aplastic anemia. TCRdb redid the calling of the reads with MiXCR, one entry per CDR3 protein. The profile covers some 170,000 distinct CDR3 sequences, with roughly two thirds appearing a single time and around 45% taken by the ten largest. Sequenced sample: sorted CD4+, CD8+, or CD8+CD57+ T cells (not recorded which) from PBMCs. These TCRs come from a human donor with aplastic anemia. The CDR3 runs from the conserved cysteine through the conserved F or W. D genes are given only for firm matches. Where a row states a size, it is once, few, many or the class of an expanded clone; other rows omit it.

>TRBD2|TRBV9|many|16|TRBJ2-1
CASSVVASGSGNEQFF
TGTGCCAGCAGCGTAGTGGCTAGCGGGTCGGGGAATGAGCAGTTCTTC
>TRBD1|TRBV20-1|-|15|TRBJ2-7
CSARATGEANYEQYF
TGCAGTGCTAGAGCAACAGGGGAAGCTAATTACGAGCAGTACTTC
>-|TRBV12-3/TRBV12-4|-|14|TRBJ1-1
CASSLDLQSTEAFF
TGTGCCAGCAGTTTAGACCTCCAGAGCACTGAAGCTTTCTTT
>-|TRBV29-1|-|10|TRBJ1-2
CSVETDGYTF
TGCAGCGTTGAAACGGATGGCTACACCTTC
>TRBD2|TRBV11-2|few|17|TRBJ2-7
CASSLELAGGPPLEQYF
TGTGCCAGCAGCTTAGAACTAGCGGGGGGACCCCCCCTCGAGCAGTACTTC
>-|TRBV2|-|13|TRBJ1-6
CASSMSPNSPLHF
TGTGCCAGTAGTATGTCCCCCAATTCACCCCTCCACTTT
>-|TRBV9|-|15|TRBJ2-7
CASSVGLTSNYEQYF
TGTGCCAGCAGCGTAGGACTGACATCCAACTACGAGCAGTACTTC
>TRBD2|TRBV2|-|14|TRBJ2-1
CASVAGGGDNEQFF
TGTGCCAGCGTAGCGGGGGGAGGCGACAATGAGCAGTTCTTC
>-|TRBV7-9|-|16|TRBJ1-1
CASSQGARGKGSEAFF
TGCGCCAGCAGCCAAGGAGCGAGGGGCAAAGGAAGTGAAGCTTTCTTT
>-|TRBV9|-|15|TRBJ1-4
CASSVGAVSNEKLFF
TGTGCCAGCAGCGTAGGGGCAGTATCTAATGAAAAACTGTTTTTT
>-|TRBV20-1|-|13|TRBJ1-2
CSAGRDGDGGYTF
TGCAGTGCTGGCCGGGACGGGGATGGGGGCTACACCTTC
>TRBD1|TRBV11-2|-|12|TRBJ2-7
CAGQGIGSEQYF
TGCGCGGGACAGGGTATAGGATCCGAGCAGTACTTC
>TRBD1|TRBV5-1|-|15|TRBJ2-5
CASREGPGQGETQYF
TGCGCCAGCAGGGAGGGCCCGGGACAGGGAGAGACCCAGTACTTC
>TRBD2|TRBV7-2|-|16|TRBJ2-7
CASSPLETSGSYEQYF
TGTGCCAGCAGCCCCCTCGAGACTAGCGGCTCCTACGAGCAGTACTTC
>TRBD1|TRBV4-1|once|15|TRBJ1-2
CASSQEGTGRRGYTF
TGCGCCAGCAGCCAAGAAGGGACAGGGCGGAGAGGCTACACCTTC
>-|TRBV5-1|-|12|TRBJ2-7
CASSREHYEQYF
TGCGCCAGCAGCCGGGAACACTACGAGCAGTACTTC